Each of the 20 T cell receptor beta chains below was sequenced from the same sample in a study of PD-1 blockade in classical Hodgkin lymphoma. Method: immunoSEQ multiplex PCR; TCRdb's copy keeps in-frame clones and lacks some. The sample has tens of thousands of clones; about 90% are singletons. Time point reported: cycle 4 day 1 (C4D1), after 5 to 7 weeks of nivolumab. Relapse was seen in all patients after autologous stem cell transplantation, and brentuximab vedotin exposure was variable. The source material was peripheral blood mononuclear cells (PBMCs), sampled before the fourth cycle of nivolumab. The receptors originated from a human donor with classical Hodgkin lymphoma.

The V and J genes are TRBV6-6 and TRBJ1-6; D not resolved. Trimming removed 4 bases at V and 0 bases at J, with 7 bases between. CDR3 length: 15 residues. From germline, CDR1 is MNHNY and CDR2 SVGAGI (reference sequence). CDR3 protein: CASSLGGSYNSPLHF. In DNA, the CDR3 is TGTGCCAGCAGTTTAGGCGGCTCCTATAATTCACCCCTCCACTTT.

The V gene is TRBV7-9, the J gene TRBJ2-1; D is unresolved. The CDR3 has 16 residues. Germline lookup yields CDR1 SEHNR and CDR2 FQNEAQ (reference sequence). V gave up 3 bases and J gave up 0 bases, with 12 bases separating them. CDR3 sequence reads: CASSFLTFLSYNEQFF. CDR3 coding DNA: TGTGCCAGCAGCTTCCTAACTTTCCTCTCCTACAATGAGCAGTTCTTC.

The chain carries TRBV4-1 and TRBJ1-6; D perhaps matches TRBD1 (5 bases). Trimming shortened V by 4 bases and J by 8 bases, and 18 bases separated the two germline ends. This CDR3 is built from 16 residues. The germline CDR1 and CDR2 sequences are MGHRA and YSYEKL. For the CDR3, the DNA is TGCGCCAGCAGCCGGGGACTGCAGGGCTTTGATTCACCCCTCCACTTT. Residues: CASSRGLQGFDSPLHF.

The chain uses TRBV2 and TRBJ1-5; possibly TRBD1 for D (6 bases). The CDR3 sequence is 18 residues long. CDR1 is SNHLY, CDR2 FYNNEI, per germline. Trimming stripped 6 bases from V and 0 bases from J, with 21 bases between. The CDR3 sequence: CASRAPGGGFPSNQPQHF. The CDR3 DNA reads as TGTGCCAGCAGGGCTCCGGGAGGGGGATTTCCTAGCAATCAGCCCCAGCATTTT.

The chain employs TRBV27 and TRBJ1-1; D gene ambiguous. Germline V gene data show CDR1 as MNHEY and CDR2 as SMNVEV (reference sequence). The CDR3 runs 13 residues. V dropped 8 bases and J dropped 0 bases, with 10 bases sitting between them. CDR3 in amino acids: CASSHAVNTEAFF. The CDR3 DNA sequence: TGTGCCAGCTCTCACGCGGTGAACACTGAAGCTTTCTTT.

This clone is a singleton in its sample. The chain joins TRBV5-4 to TRBJ2-7; TRBD1 agrees at 9 bases. This CDR3 is 12 amino acids long. The ends lost 4 bases at V and 9 bases at J; junction bases unmatched: 5. Germline lookup yields CDR1 SGHNT and CDR2 YYREEE (reference sequence). CDR3 coding DNA: TGTGCCAGCAGCGCCAAGACAGGGGGGCAGTACTTC. Translated, it gives CASSAKTGGQYF.

The chain recombines TRBV7-9 with TRBJ1-4; no clear D. The germline CDR1 and CDR2 sequences are SEHNR and FQNEAQ (reference sequence). Trimming cost V 6 bases and J 2 bases, with 4 bases left between them. The CDR3 runs 12 residues. CDR3 bases: TGTGCCAGCAGGGGGACTAATGAAAAACTGTTTTTT. The encoded protein is CASRGTNEKLFF. Filled out from reference TRBV7-9 and TRBJ1-4, the complete variable domain reads DTGVSQNPRHKITKRGQNVTFRCDPISEHNRLYWYRQTLGQGPEFLTYFQNEAQLEKSRLLSDRFSAERPKGSFSTLEIQRTEQGDSAMYLCASRGTNEKLFFGSGTQLSVL.

This clone was picked up a small number of times. This chain joins TRBV2 and TRBJ1-2; D is uncertain. CDR1 and CDR2 (germline): SNHLY, FYNNEI. The length of the CDR3 is 12 residues. V was trimmed by 7 bases and J by 3 bases, leaving 9 bases between them. The CDR3 DNA sequence: TGTGCCAGCATTGGGATAGACTATGGCTACACCTTC. It encodes CASIGIDYGYTF.

The chain combines TRBV6-1 with TRBJ1-4; D perhaps matches TRBD1 (6 bases). CDR1 is MNHNS, CDR2 SASEGT, per germline. V was shortened by 6 bases and J by 8 bases, with 19 bases between the two germline ends. This CDR3 has 15 amino acids. The CDR3: CASSNTGSFPEKLFF. CDR3 DNA: TGTGCCAGCAGCAATACAGGGAGCTTCCCGGAAAAACTGTTTTTT.

This chain links TRBV10-3 with TRBJ1-3; possibly TRBD1 for D (5 bases). The CDR3 totals 15 residues. V was shortened by 3 bases and J by 3 bases, with 12 bases between the two germline ends. Germline CDR1 and CDR2: ENHRY and SYGVKD. The CDR3 is CAISDRDGYGNTIYF. The CDR3 bases are TGTGCCATCAGTGACAGGGACGGGTATGGAAACACCATATATTTT.

The chain combines TRBV5-1 with TRBJ1-4; possible D gene TRBD1, 6 bases. Trimming cost V 8 bases and J 7 bases, with 21 bases left between them. The CDR3 runs to 15 residues. Germline V lookup: CDR1 SGHRS, CDR2 YFSETQ. This CDR3 is CASSRGPEGREKLFF. The CDR3 nucleotides are TGCGCCAGTAGTCGGGGGCCGGAAGGGCGTGAAAAACTGTTTTTT. Full variable domain (rest looked up from reference TRBV5-1 and TRBJ1-4): KAGVTQTPRYLIKTRGQQVTLSCSPISGHRSVSWYQQTPGQGLQFLFEYFSETQRNKGNFPGRFSGRQFSNSRSEMNVSTLELGDSALYLCASSRGPEGREKLFFGSGTQLSVL.

The chain couples TRBV5-1 to TRBJ2-2; D assignment may be TRBD1 or TRBD2 (5 bases each). The CDR3 totals 15 residues. V lost 0 bases and J 11 bases, leaving 17 bases between the germline ends. Germline CDR1 and CDR2: SGHRS and YFSETQ. CDR3: CASSLEGTKGTELFF. The CDR3 nucleotides read TGCGCCAGCAGCTTGGAGGGGACGAAGGGGACCGAGCTGTTTTTT.

The chain employs TRBV7-3 and TRBJ2-3, with 10 positions matching TRBD2. CDR1 is SGHTA and CDR2 is FQGTGA in the germline V gene. This CDR3 region has 18 residues. V was pared by 0 bases and J by 3 bases, with 9 bases of the junction left unmatched. DNA for the CDR3: TGTGCCAGCAGCTTAACATCGGCTAGCGGGGGACCTACAGATACGCAGTATTTT. It is translated as CASSLTSASGGPTDTQYF.

This chain connects TRBV27 to TRBJ1-2, with 8 bases aligning to TRBD1. Germline values: CDR1 MNHEY, CDR2 SMNVEV (reference sequence). V shed 6 bases and J 6 bases; nucleotides not matched to a gene: 6. The CDR3 runs to 13 residues. CDR3 DNA: TGTGCCAGCAGCCTGACAGGGGAGGATGGCTACACCTTC. Its protein product is CASSLTGEDGYTF.

V is TRBV6-5 and J is TRBJ1-2; D uncertain. The CDR3 loop spans 15 amino acids. V lost 3 bases to trimming and J lost 0 bases, with 11 bases between them. The germline gives CDR1 MNHEY, CDR2 SVGAGI. Here the CDR3 DNA reads TGTGCCAGCAGTTATGGGTTTAGCTCTAACTATGGCTACACCTTC. It specifies CASSYGFSSNYGYTF.

The V call is TRBV4-2, the J call TRBJ1-5, with D possibly matching TRBD1 (5 bases). Trimming shortened V by 0 bases and J by 7 bases, and 13 bases separated the two germline ends. Germline CDR1 and CDR2: LGHNA and YNFKEQ. The CDR3 consists of 15 residues. CDR3 DNA: TGTGCCAGCAGCCAAGATGGTGGTGAGGGGCAGCCCCAGCATTTT. It yields the protein CASSQDGGEGQPQHF.

The chain is built from TRBV2 and TRBJ2-7; D may correspond to TRBD1 or TRBD2 (6 bases each). CDR3 length: 14 amino acids. Trimming stripped 4 bases from V and 5 bases from J, with 15 bases between. The germline gives CDR1 SNHLY, CDR2 FYNNEI. CDR3 coding DNA: TGTGCCAGCAGTGGGGGGGCCAGGCTGAACGAGCAGTACTTC. This codes for CASSGGARLNEQYF.

The CDR3 is CASTSGTATEAFF. CDR3 bases: TGTGCCAGCACCTCGGGGACAGCCACTGAAGCTTTCTTT. The chain recombines TRBV6-5 with TRBJ1-1; 7 bases map to TRBD1. CDR1 is MNHEY, CDR2 SVGAGI, per germline. J gave up 4 bases and V 7 bases, and 6 bases lay outside the gene matches. The CDR3 length is 13 residues.

The rearrangement joins TRBV29-1 to TRBJ1-1; no clear D. Deletions cut 8 bases from V and 1 base from J, with 8 bases between. CDR1 and CDR2 from the germline V gene are SQVTM and ANQGSEA. CDR3 length: 11 amino acids. The CDR3 bases are TGCAGCTTACGGTCGAACACTGAAGCTTTCTTT. It codes for CSLRSNTEAFF.

V gene TRBV7-2 combines with J gene TRBJ1-3; D remains ambiguous. CDR1 is SGHTA, CDR2 FQGNSA, per germline. This CDR3 is 15 amino acids long. The V end was cut by 2 bases, the J end by 2 bases, with 10 bases between. CDR3 in DNA: TGTGCCAGCAGCTTAACAGCTGACCCTGGAAACACCATATATTTT. Its protein product is CASSLTADPGNTIYF.